This T cell receptor (beta chain) appears in the sequencing data of a study of OX40 agonist ivuxolimab in advanced cancers. Study in general: Aged roughly 23 to 80 with a mean of 60 years, they were around 85% male.

Assay: immunoSEQ multiplex PCR; the TCRdb copy retains only in-frame clones and omits some. In the table there are some 140,000 clones, around nine tenths of which are singletons. A word on this clone: Its specificity is not known.

The study sampled blood at baseline, cycle 4 day 1, and cycle 7 day 1. Study conclusions and caveats: Partial responders receiving 0.1-3.0 mg/kg showed among the lowest clonal expansion.

Sequences were derived from CD4+ or CD8+ T cells sorted from blood, sampled in a trial of the OX40 agonist ivuxolimab. This clonotype was obtained from an adult with an advanced solid tumor such as melanoma, head and neck, liver or kidney cancer.

CDR3 protein: CASSASSPDTQYF. In nucleotides, the CDR3 is TGTGCCAGCAGCGCTTCTTCTCCCGATACGCAGTATTTT. The chain couples TRBV9 to TRBJ2-3; no clear D. The CDR3 totals 13 residues. Looked up from germline, CDR1 is SGDLS and CDR2 is YYNGEE. Trimming shortened V by 3 bases and J by 6 bases, and 11 bases separated the two germline ends.